This is a list of T cell receptor beta chains from one sample in a study of ipilimumab plus nivolumab after autologous stem cell transplantation. Clones were read by immunoSEQ multiplex PCR, and TCRdb kept only the in-frame ones, dropping some. The sample has 6,300 or so clones; 80% to 90% are singletons. This sample comprised PBMCs, obtained in a trial of ipilimumab plus nivolumab as post-transplant consolidation. The receptors derive from a female donor with multiple myeloma. Both conserved end residues are part of each CDR3. The order of the fields is J gene, V gene, CDR3 protein.

TRBJ1-1 TRBV2 CASTRLPLSTEAFF
TRBJ2-7 TRBV28 CASSLYSGEFDEQYF
TRBJ2-7 TRBV23-1 CASSQSSRQGFYEQYF
TRBJ2-1 TRBV4-2 CASSPPSGTSEQFF
TRBJ1-5 TRBV11-2 CASSFKGDQPQHF
TRBJ2-3 TRBV14 CASSQSVSNTQYF
TRBJ1-5 TRBV19 CASSIGGTGITPQHF
TRBJ1-5 TRBV19 CASTGQLLYSNQPQHF
TRBJ1-5 TRBV27 CASSSGTGNQPQHF
TRBJ2-7 TRBV29-1 CSVESGQASYEQYF
TRBJ2-2 TRBV9 CASSAGTGNTGELFF
TRBJ1-1 TRBV7-2 CASSLNGFNTEAFF
TRBJ1-4 TRBV15 CAAGGVSQANEKLFF
TRBJ1-2 TRBV27 CASSSTQGAIYGYTF
TRBJ2-3 TRBV6-4 CASSEVAEPRADTQYF
TRBJ2-1 TRBV28 CASPPTGGVRDEQFF
TRBJ2-6 TRBV7-6 CASSPGTSGANVLTF
TRBJ1-1 TRBV18 CASSPNRGFRHEAFF
TRBJ1-3 TRBV5-1 CASSTDSPEGNTIYF